This entry is about one T cell receptor beta chain. Its matching antigen is unknown. The donors comprised healthy bone marrow donors. The record originates from a study of cytomegalovirus exposure and HLA in healthy donors. Study-wide points: Follow-up analysis seemed to connect common viral pathogens with several of the most significant clusters identified. Later analysis showed TCR association rates varying by HLA locus, highest for DRB1 and lowest for HLA-C. Donors were assumed by presence/absence analyses to have roughly uniform sequencing depth.

Germline CDR1 and CDR2: MGHRA and YSYEKL. V lost 1 base and J 5 bases, leaving 13 bases between the germline ends. The CDR3 covers 15 residues. Use of 60 Vbeta and 13 Jbeta primers characterized the PCR. The repertoire was sequenced with immunoSEQ multiplex PCR; TCRdb's copy has only in-frame clones and lacks some. The data show some 62,000 clones, about 89% seen once. Sequenced: PBMCs. The V and J genes are TRBV4-1 and TRBJ2-3; D ambiguous. The TCR sequence derives from a man between 18 and 35 years old in good health and CMV-seronegative. The CDR3 sequence is CASSQGADLGDTQYF. The CDR3 DNA is TGCGCCAGCAGCCAAGGTGCTGACCTAGGAGATACGCAGTATTTT.